Sequencing of this T cell receptor (beta chain) was carried out in a study of blood T cell repertoires in COVID-19. Libraries were prepared by immunoSEQ multiplex PCR; TCRdb keeps only in-frame clonotypes and omits some of them. The repertoire holds approximately 74,000 clones, around 90% seen once, with 4.8% in the top ten. From germline, CDR1 is LGHDT and CDR2 YNNKEL (reference sequence). The V and J ends lost 1 base and 13 bases respectively, with 14 bases between them. The CDR3 has 14 residues. The rearrangement uses TRBV3-1 (or the pseudogene TRBV3-2) and TRBJ1-6; D not resolved. Specimen: peripheral blood. This sequence was found in a woman aged 60-75 years with active COVID-19. In DNA, the CDR3 is TGTGCCAGCAGCCAAGCAAGAGGGCCCGGGCCCCTCCACTTT. It specifies CASSQARGPGPLHF.